This is a list of T cell receptor beta chains from one sample in a study of preoperative IRX-2 immunotherapy in early breast cancer. Using immunoSEQ multiplex PCR, the repertoire was profiled, and TCRdb retains in-frame clones only, with some absent. The sample includes tens of thousands of clones, roughly 95% of them seen just once. The specimen was obtained from a patient treated with IRX-2 immunotherapy. The receptors were gathered from a human donor with breast cancer. CDR3s include the opening cysteine and the closing phenylalanine or tryptophan. The order of the fields is clone size, V gene, CDR3 length, J gene, CDR3 protein. The size of a clone is reported for some rows only, either as once, few or many, or as a class for expanded clones.

.	TRBV5-1	13	TRBJ2-5	CASSIGEGQTQYF
.	TRBV19	15	TRBJ2-4	CASSIVLAAKNIQYF
.	TRBV9	15	TRBJ1-3	CASSTTDGWGNTIYF
.	TRBV10-2	14	TRBJ2-1	CASGGTGKYDEQFF
once	TRBV5-1	13	TRBJ2-7	CASSDQGAREQYF
.	TRBV7-7	13	TRBJ2-2	CASSQLNTGELFF
.	TRBV23-1	16	TRBJ1-5	CASSLMRTAMDQPQHF
.	TRBV6-5	15	TRBJ2-3	CASSYEGGSTDTQYF
.	TRBV15	13	TRBJ2-2	CATSRDLGGELFF
.	TRBV18	15	TRBJ2-7	CASSLLAGTSYEQYF
.	TRBV10-3	16	TRBJ2-2	CAISERTGENTGELFF
.	TRBV10-3	10	TRBJ1-1	CAIGLGGAFF
.	TRBV29-1	12	TRBJ2-1	CSVEEQGEEQFF
.	TRBV2	15	TRBJ2-2	CASRAQGANTGELFF
.	TRBV29-1	15	TRBJ1-1	CSVYTGTGLYTEAFF
few	TRBV2	13	TRBJ1-3	CASRRGSGNTIYF
.	TRBV19	16	TRBJ1-5	CASHLQGRGGNQPQHF
.	TRBV9	15	TRBJ2-3	CASSPPGTIRDTQYF
.	TRBV5-1	16	TRBJ1-2	CASSPGTAGTNYGYTF